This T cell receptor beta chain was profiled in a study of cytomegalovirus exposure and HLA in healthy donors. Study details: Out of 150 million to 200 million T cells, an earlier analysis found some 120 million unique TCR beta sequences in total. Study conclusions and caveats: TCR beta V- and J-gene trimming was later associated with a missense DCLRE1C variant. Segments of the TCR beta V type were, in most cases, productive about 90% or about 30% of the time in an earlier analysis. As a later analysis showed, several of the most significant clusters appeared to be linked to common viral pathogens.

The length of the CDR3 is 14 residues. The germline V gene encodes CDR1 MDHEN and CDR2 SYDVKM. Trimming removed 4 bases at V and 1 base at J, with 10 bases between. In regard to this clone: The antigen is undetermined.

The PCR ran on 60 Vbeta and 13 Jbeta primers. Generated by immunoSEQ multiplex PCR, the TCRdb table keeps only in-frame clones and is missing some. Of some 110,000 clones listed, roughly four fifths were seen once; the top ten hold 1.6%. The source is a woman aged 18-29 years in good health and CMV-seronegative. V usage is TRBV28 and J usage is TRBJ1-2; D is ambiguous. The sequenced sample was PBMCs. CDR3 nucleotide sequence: TGTGCCAGCAGTTCCGCGGTGGTTAACTATGGCTACACCTTC. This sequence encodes CASSSAVVNYGYTF.